Below, 2 T cell receptor beta chains from the same sample are listed, as sequenced in a study of T cells after posttransplantation cyclophosphamide. Cyclophosphamide on days +3 and +4 followed busulfan-fludarabine conditioning and a marrow graft. The repertoire was sequenced with immunoSEQ multiplex PCR; TCRdb's copy has only in-frame clones and lacks some. The sample carries 35,000 to 40,000 clones, around 80% recorded once. The source was CD4+ T cells sorted from blood, collected around 2,000 days after a stem cell transplant with posttransplant cyclophosphamide. The receptors originated from a female patient aged 35-55 years who received an allogeneic stem cell transplant from a related donor, was CMV-positive, and had no GVHD. Some T cells may be graft donor cells.

This chain links TRBV15 with TRBJ1-1, with 8 bases aligning to TRBD1. CDR1 and CDR2 (germline): LNHNV, YYDKDF (reference sequence). The CDR3 is 14 residues long. V gave up 3 bases and J gave up 1 base; unmatched junction bases: 1. As DNA, the CDR3 is TGTGCCACCAGCAGTGACAGGGGGAACACTGAAGCTTTCTTT. Translation gives CATSSDRGNTEAFF.

The chain joins TRBV2 to TRBJ2-5, with D possibly matching TRBD2 (5 bases). Trimming left V 5 bases short and J 4 bases short, with 11 bases between. This CDR3 is built from 13 residues. CDR1 and CDR2 (germline): SNHLY, FYNNEI. CDR3: CASSPNRGETQYF. DNA of the CDR3: TGTGCCAGCAGTCCGAATCGGGGAGAGACCCAGTACTTC.